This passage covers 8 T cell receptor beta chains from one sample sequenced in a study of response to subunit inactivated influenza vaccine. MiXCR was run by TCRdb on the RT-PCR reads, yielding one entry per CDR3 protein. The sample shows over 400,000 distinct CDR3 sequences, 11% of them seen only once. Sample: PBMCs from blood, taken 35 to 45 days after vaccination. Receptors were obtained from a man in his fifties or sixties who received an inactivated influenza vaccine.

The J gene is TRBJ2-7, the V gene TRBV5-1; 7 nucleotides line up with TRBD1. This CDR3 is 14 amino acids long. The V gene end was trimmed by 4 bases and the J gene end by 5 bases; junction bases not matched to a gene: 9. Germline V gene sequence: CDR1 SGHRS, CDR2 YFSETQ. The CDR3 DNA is TGCGCCAGCAGCCCCGGGACAGCCAGAGACGAGCAGTACTTC. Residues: CASSPGTARDEQYF.

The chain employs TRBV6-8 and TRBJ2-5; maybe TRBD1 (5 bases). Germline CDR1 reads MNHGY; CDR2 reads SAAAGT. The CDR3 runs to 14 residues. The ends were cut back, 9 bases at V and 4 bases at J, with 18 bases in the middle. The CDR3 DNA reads TGTGCCAGACCACGCGGCAGGGCTGGAGAGACCCAGTACTTC. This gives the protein CARPRGRAGETQYF.

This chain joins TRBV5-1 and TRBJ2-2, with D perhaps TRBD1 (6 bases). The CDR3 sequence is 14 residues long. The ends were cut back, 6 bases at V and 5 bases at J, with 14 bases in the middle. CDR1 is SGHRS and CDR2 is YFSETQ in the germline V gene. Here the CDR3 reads CASTSGGKTGELFF. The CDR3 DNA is TGCGCCAGCACATCTGGGGGCAAGACCGGGGAGCTGTTTTTT.

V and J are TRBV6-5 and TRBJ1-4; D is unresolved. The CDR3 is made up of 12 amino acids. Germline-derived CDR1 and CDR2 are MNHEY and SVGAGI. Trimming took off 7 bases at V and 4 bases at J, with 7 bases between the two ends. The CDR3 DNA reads TGTGCCAGCATGACGGGTAATGAAAAACTGTTTTTT. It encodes CASMTGNEKLFF.

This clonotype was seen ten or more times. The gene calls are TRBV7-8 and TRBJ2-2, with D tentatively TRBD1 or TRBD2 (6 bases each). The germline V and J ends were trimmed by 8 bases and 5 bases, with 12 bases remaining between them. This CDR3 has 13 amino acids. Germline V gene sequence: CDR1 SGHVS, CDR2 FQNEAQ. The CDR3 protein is CASRGTQTGELFF. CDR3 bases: TGTGCCAGCCGGGGGACACAAACCGGGGAGCTGTTTTTT.

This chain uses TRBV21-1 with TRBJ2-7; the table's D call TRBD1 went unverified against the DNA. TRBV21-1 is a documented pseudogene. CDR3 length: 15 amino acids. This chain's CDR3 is CASSKEEGVTYEQYF. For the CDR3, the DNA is TGTGCCAGCAGCAAAGAGGAAGGGGTGACGTACGAGCAGTACTTC.

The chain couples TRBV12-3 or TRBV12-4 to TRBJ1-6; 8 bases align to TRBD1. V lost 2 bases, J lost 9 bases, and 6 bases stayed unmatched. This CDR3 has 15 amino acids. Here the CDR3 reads CASSLIGTGLSPLHF. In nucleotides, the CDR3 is TGTGCCAGCAGTTTAATAGGGACAGGTCTTTCACCCCTCCACTTT.

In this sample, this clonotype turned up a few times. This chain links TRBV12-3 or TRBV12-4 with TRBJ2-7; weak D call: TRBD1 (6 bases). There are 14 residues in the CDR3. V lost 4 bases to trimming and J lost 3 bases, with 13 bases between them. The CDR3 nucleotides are TGTGCCAGCAGTTCCGGACAGCCGATCTACGAGCAGTACTTC. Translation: CASSSGQPIYEQYF.